This entry features one T cell receptor beta chain sequence. Its antigen is unknown. The entry originates in a study of shared clonotypes between healthy human individuals. Study-level results: The naive CD4 repertoires of several donors were compared, and around 5.1% of clonotypes were shared.

The repertoire was sequenced with immunoSEQ multiplex PCR; TCRdb's copy has only in-frame clones and lacks some. The table includes 550,000 to 700,000 clones, 73% detected once. This CDR3 comprises 17 residues. V lost 6 bases and J lost 8; bases outside the gene matches: 21. Germline V CDR1 and CDR2: MNHEY, SMNVEV (reference sequence). This sequence joins TRBV27 and TRBJ1-2; 7 nucleotides agree with TRBD1. The TCR comes from a woman aged 25 to 39 in good health. Material: memory CD4+ T cells sorted from blood. Subset of the sample: CD45RA-negative fraction. This chain's CDR3 is CASRSRLLTGREVGYTF. The CDR3 DNA follows: TGTGCCAGCAGGTCCCGCCTACTGACAGGGCGAGAGGTGGGCTACACCTTC.